Listed below are T cell receptor beta chains from one sample, sequenced in a study of CD8+CD57+ T cells in acquired aplastic anemia. TCRdb re-derived calls from the reads in MiXCR, one entry per CDR3 protein. The sample includes around 200,000 distinct CDR3 sequences, nearly 50% of them seen just once. The sequenced sample was sorted CD4+, CD8+, or CD8+CD57+ T cells (not recorded which) from PBMCs. Source of these receptors: a human donor with aplastic anemia. The CDR3 runs from the conserved cysteine through the conserved F or W. Fields, in order: J gene, clone size, D gene, V gene, CDR3 DNA, CDR3 protein. D genes are given only for firm matches. Expanded clones get a size class; other rows say once, few or many, or leave the size out.

J gene: TRBJ2-7; clone size: -; D gene: -; V gene: TRBV24-1; CDR3 DNA: TGTGCCACCAGTTTAACGGGACAAATTGACTACGAGCAGTACTTC; CDR3 protein: CATSLTGQIDYEQYF
J gene: TRBJ2-7; clone size: -; D gene: TRBD2; V gene: TRBV7-9; CDR3 DNA: TGTGCCAGCAGCTTCCTGGGGGGGAGGTACGAGCAGTACTTC; CDR3 protein: CASSFLGGRYEQYF
J gene: TRBJ1-6; clone size: few; D gene: TRBD1; V gene: TRBV24-1; CDR3 DNA: TGTGCCACCAGCACAGGGGTAACCTATAATTCACCCCTCCACTTT; CDR3 protein: CATSTGVTYNSPLHF
J gene: TRBJ1-6; clone size: many; D gene: -; V gene: TRBV6-1; CDR3 DNA: TGTGCCAGCGGACGTTATAATTCACCCCTCCACTTT; CDR3 protein: CASGRYNSPLHF
J gene: TRBJ2-5; clone size: -; D gene: -; V gene: TRBV3-1; CDR3 DNA: TGTGCCAGCAGCCAAACAGGGTCGGAGACCCGGTACTTC; CDR3 protein: CASSQTGSETRYF
J gene: TRBJ1-2; clone size: few; D gene: -; V gene: TRBV24-1; CDR3 DNA: TGTGCCACCAGTGACCCCTATGGCTACACCTTC; CDR3 protein: CATSDPYGYTF
J gene: TRBJ2-1; clone size: few; D gene: TRBD2; V gene: TRBV15; CDR3 DNA: TGTGCCACCAGCGAAGGACTAGCGGTCTACAATGAGCAGTTCTTC; CDR3 protein: CATSEGLAVYNEQFF
J gene: TRBJ1-3; clone size: -; D gene: TRBD1; V gene: TRBV7-8; CDR3 DNA: TGTGCCAGCAGAAAATACAGGGGAAAGGGTGGAAACACCATATATTTT; CDR3 protein: CASRKYRGKGGNTIYF
J gene: TRBJ1-1; clone size: -; D gene: -; V gene: TRBV7-9; CDR3 DNA: TGTGCCAGTACTCAGGTGAACACTGAAGCTTTCTTT; CDR3 protein: CASTQVNTEAFF
J gene: TRBJ2-7; clone size: -; D gene: -; V gene: TRBV7-7; CDR3 DNA: TGTGCTAGCAGCCCGACAGGGCGGGGCGAGCAGTACTTC; CDR3 protein: CASSPTGRGEQYF
J gene: TRBJ2-7; clone size: -; D gene: TRBD1; V gene: TRBV29-1; CDR3 DNA: TGCAGCGTCAGACAGGGGCAGGGAGGCCTCGAGCAGTACTTC; CDR3 protein: CSVRQGQGGLEQYF
J gene: TRBJ1-6; clone size: many; D gene: -; V gene: TRBV5-5; CDR3 DNA: TGTGCCAGCAGCTTAGGACGGCATAATTCACCCCTCCACTTT; CDR3 protein: CASSLGRHNSPLHF
J gene: TRBJ1-2; clone size: -; D gene: -; V gene: TRBV7-2; CDR3 DNA: TGTGCCAGCAGTCGGACACAATCTTCCACCTTC; CDR3 protein: CASSRTQSSTF
J gene: TRBJ1-5; clone size: many; D gene: TRBD1; V gene: TRBV4-1; CDR3 DNA: TGCGCCAGCAGCCGACCGGGACAGGGAGAGCAGCCCCAGCATTTT; CDR3 protein: CASSRPGQGEQPQHF
J gene: TRBJ2-5; clone size: -; D gene: -; V gene: TRBV7-3; CDR3 DNA: TGTGCCAGCAGCACAAGGGGAGAAGAGACCCAGTACTTC; CDR3 protein: CASSTRGEETQYF
J gene: TRBJ1-5; clone size: many; D gene: -; V gene: TRBV6-2/TRBV6-3; CDR3 DNA: TGTGCCAGCAGTTACCACAGGCTTCAGCCCCAGCATTTT; CDR3 protein: CASSYHRLQPQHF
J gene: TRBJ2-3; clone size: -; D gene: -; V gene: TRBV19; CDR3 DNA: TGTGCCAGTAGTATAACAGCTAGTGAGTCGGATACGCAGTATTTT; CDR3 protein: CASSITASESDTQYF
J gene: TRBJ2-7; clone size: -; D gene: -; V gene: TRBV24-1; CDR3 DNA: TGTGCCACCAGTGATCAGACGGCAGGGGCTTCCTACGAGCAGTACTTC; CDR3 protein: CATSDQTAGASYEQYF